Given below is one T cell receptor beta chain in context. This sample was included in a study of T cells in Graves' hyperthyroidism and ophthalmopathy. On the study more broadly: Before any treatment, at initial diagnosis, peripheral blood was collected.

Using RNA transcripts as the source, TCR beta CDR3 regions were amplified. Using the HTBI primer set, a first-round RT-PCR was run on the TCR CDR3. One entry per CDR3 protein, called by TCRdb with MiXCR from the multiplex PCR reads. Here the sample spans about 290,000 distinct CDR3 sequences, less than 20% being singletons. CDR3 size: 13 residues. Per germline, CDR1 LNHDA and CDR2 SQIVND (reference sequence). With 8 bases removed from V and 1 base from J, the gap between germline ends came to 11 bases. The TCR comes from a man between 45 and 60 years old with Graves' ophthalmopathy. The chain recombines TRBV19 with TRBJ1-1; maybe TRBD1 (5 bases). The sample comprised blood. CDR3 loop: CASCTGPNTEAFF. CDR3 DNA sequence: TGTGCCAGTTGCACAGGACCGAACACTGAAGCTTTCTTT.